Listed below are T cell receptor beta chains from one sample, sequenced in a study of blood T cell repertoires in COVID-19. Here immunoSEQ multiplex PCR was the method, and the copy in TCRdb shows in-frame clones only, minus some. The sample records more than 150,000 clones, about 86% being singletons. Sequencing was carried out using peripheral blood. Every receptor here comes from a man aged 60-69 years with acute or convalescent COVID-19. The conserved cysteine and the conserved F or W are not part of the CDR3 here. Clone size appears in some rows only: once, few, many, or a class for an expanded clone.

CDR3 protein,J gene,V gene,clone size,CDR3 length
ASCKEASGNTEAF,TRBJ1-1,TRBV2,.,13
ASSLGVGTDTQY,TRBJ2-3,TRBV11-2,.,12
ASSRGQGFQETQY,TRBJ2-5,TRBV19,.,13
AQAGNYGYT,TRBJ1-2,TRBV30,.,9
ASALQTDEKLF,TRBJ1-4,TRBV5-1,.,11
ASSPGLAYEQY,TRBJ2-7,TRBV2,.,11
ASSSRGESNEKLF,TRBJ1-4,TRBV5-1,once,13
ASPGQGSTEAF,TRBJ1-1,TRBV28,.,11
ATGEGGGYT,TRBJ1-2,TRBV24-1,.,9
ASMFVSGELF,TRBJ2-2,TRBV6-5,once,10
SVTTGGDYGYT,TRBJ1-2,TRBV29-1,.,11
ASSISAALEQY,TRBJ2-7,TRBV19,.,11
ASSKTSGANNEQF,TRBJ2-1,TRBV2,few,13
ASSIGSSGNTIY,TRBJ1-3,TRBV19,.,12
ATSRDWSGTEAF,TRBJ1-1,TRBV15,.,12
ASSDSGTIYQETQY,TRBJ2-5,TRBV27,once,14
ATSDPHRGEEQF,TRBJ2-1,TRBV24-1,.,12
ASAENTEAF,TRBJ1-1,TRBV28,.,9
ASLGNRGQEKLF,TRBJ1-4,TRBV6-5,.,12
ASNSWGLAAMNTGELF,TRBJ2-2,TRBV3-1/TRBV3-2,.,16
ASRSRTGANQPQH,TRBJ1-5,TRBV2,.,13
ASSPGTGDSPLH,TRBJ1-6,TRBV5-1,.,12
ASSSQDFSYNEQF,TRBJ2-1,TRBV5-1,.,13
ASSPRDRSNSPLH,TRBJ1-6,TRBV9,.,13
AWSNPGQRAGELF,TRBJ2-2,TRBV30,.,13
ASSLFSRGMEQPQH,TRBJ1-5,TRBV5-6,.,14
ASSPDPGQGRSEAF,TRBJ1-1,TRBV19,.,14
ASGKVGGRTDTQY,TRBJ2-3,TRBV6-1,.,13
ASSSVSGRYEQY,TRBJ2-7,TRBV27,.,12
ASSFGQGQPQH,TRBJ1-5,TRBV27,.,11
ASSVTSGSYAQY,TRBJ2-3,TRBV9,.,12
ASSPGAGNTIY,TRBJ1-3,TRBV7-9,few,11
SVAPGTAGQPQH,TRBJ1-5,TRBV29-1,.,12
ATSDPGTGTDTQY,TRBJ2-3,TRBV24-1,once,13
ASSSAGTGVSGNTIY,TRBJ1-3,TRBV7-9,.,15
ASSEAPGEKVF,TRBJ2-1,TRBV2,few,11
SALGQGMIRSEAF,TRBJ1-1,TRBV29-1,.,13
ASSLAEGARNEKLF,TRBJ1-4,TRBV5-1,.,14
ASSLMGQGYGYT,TRBJ1-2,TRBV7-2,.,12
ASSYEPGQGAYGYT,TRBJ1-2,TRBV3-1/TRBV3-2,.,14